The T cell receptor (beta chain) described here comes from a study of cytomegalovirus exposure and HLA in healthy donors. The overall study: Earlier work reported 110 million or so unique TCR beta sequences from 180 million or so T cells. Study-wide findings and caveats: Rare sequences made up most TCRs, while some public TCRs were found in many donors.

The PCR had 60 Vbeta and 13 Jbeta primers. Measured with immunoSEQ multiplex PCR; TCRdb has only the in-frame clones, and not every one. This sample has some 130,000 clones, with approximately 70% found just once. With respect to this clone: No antigen is known for it.

V lost 0 bases, J lost 8 bases, and 14 bases lay in between. The length of the CDR3 is 15 residues. Germline-derived CDR1 and CDR2 are LGHNA and YSLEER. The chain employs TRBV4-3 and TRBJ2-1; D is perhaps TRBD1 (5 bases). The specimen was PBMCs. This sequence originates from a human donor in good health. CDR3 bases: TGCGCCAGCAGCCAAGACAACAGGCGATCGGATGAGCAGTTCTTC. Its protein product is CASSQDNRRSDEQFF.